The 21 T cell receptor beta chains listed next were all sequenced from one sample in a study of T cell repertoires in cytomegalovirus infection. TCRdb ran MiXCR on the reads and lists one entry per CDR3 protein. In the table there are 550,000 to 850,000 distinct CDR3 sequences, around a third of which are singletons. Their cognate antigens are unknown. This sample comprised cultured PBMCs, obtained from culture after CMV antigen stimulation. These receptors were obtained from a human donor in good health (CMV status not recorded). Some clones in this sample may be carry-over from other donors' samples.

The chain has TRBV4-1 and TRBJ2-1, with D hard to call. CDR3 length equals 11 residues. Germline CDR1 and CDR2: MGHRA and YSYEKL. V was cut by 0 bases and J by 15 bases, with 9 bases left in between. This CDR3 is CASSQDSLWFF. In nucleotides, the CDR3 is TGCGCCAGCAGCCAAGATTCTCTCTGGTTCTTC.

This clonotype was seen ten or more times. This chain uses TRBV7-2 with TRBJ2-5; 11 bases line up with TRBD2. Unmatched junction bases numbered 4, after V lost 5 bases and J lost 2 bases. The CDR3 length is 15 residues. From germline, CDR1 is SGHTA and CDR2 FQGNSA. CDR3 DNA sequence: TGTGCCAGCAGCGTGATAGCGGGAGGGCAAGAGACCCAGTACTTC. This translates into CASSVIAGGQETQYF.

The rearrangement links TRBV6-5 to TRBJ2-6, with 7 bases matching TRBD1. The germline V gene encodes CDR1 MNHEY and CDR2 SVGAGI. The CDR3 covers 18 residues. V shed 10 bases, J shed 1 base, and the junction held 16 bases outside the gene matches. DNA for the CDR3: TGTGCCACCAGATCGACAGGGCCACGATCTTCTGGGGCCAACGTCCTGACTTTC. Its translation is CATRSTGPRSSGANVLTF.

A word on this clonotype: This may come from a read error, since a much larger clone is one base off. The rearrangement links TRBV7-2 to TRBJ2-3, with TRBD2 matching over 7 bases. From germline, CDR1 is SGHTA and CDR2 FQGNSA. This CDR3 is 16 amino acids long. J was trimmed by 4 bases and V by 4 bases; bases with no gene match: 11. The CDR3 nucleotides are TGTGCCAGCAGCTCCCAATTTGGCGGGGGAGCAGATACGCAGTATTTT. This sequence encodes CASSSQFGGGADTQYF.

V usage is TRBV5-4 and J usage is TRBJ1-4; TRBD1 is a possible D gene (5 bases). V lost 4 bases and J 7 bases, leaving 20 bases between the germline ends. The length of the CDR3 is 16 residues. Germline V gives CDR1 SGHNT, CDR2 YYREEE (reference sequence). Here the CDR3 reads CASSPGSGTGLEKLFF. Written as DNA, the CDR3 is TGTGCCAGCAGCCCCGGTTCGGGGACTGGACTTGAAAAACTGTTTTTT.

V gene TRBV20-1 combines with J gene TRBJ2-7; 8 bases align to TRBD1. Losses at the gene ends were 3 bases for V and 3 bases for J; bases not matched to a gene: 7. The CDR3 sequence is 14 residues long. CDR1 is DFQATT and CDR2 is SNEGSKA in the germline V gene (reference sequence). This CDR3 is CSASRQGRVYEQYF. The CDR3 nucleotides read TGCAGTGCTAGCCGACAGGGGAGAGTCTACGAGCAGTACTTC.

The chain couples TRBV12-3 or TRBV12-4 to TRBJ1-1; D not resolved. Trimming stripped 3 bases from V and 0 bases from J, with 17 bases between. The CDR3 consists of 17 residues. The CDR3 protein is CASSFAFRAGVNTEAFF. The CDR3 nucleotides are TGTGCCAGCAGTTTTGCGTTTCGGGCTGGGGTGAACACTGAAGCTTTCTTT.

This clonotype has only a few counts. This chain connects TRBV10-3 to TRBJ2-7; D possibly uses TRBD1 or TRBD2 (5 bases each). Germline CDR1 and CDR2: ENHRY and SYGVKD. V gave up 6 bases and J gave up 2 bases, with 17 bases separating them. This CDR3 region has 15 residues. The CDR3: CAIRGEWTAAYEQYF. In DNA form, the CDR3 reads TGTGCCATCAGGGGGGAGTGGACGGCGGCCTACGAGCAGTACTTC.

The chain couples TRBV5-1 to TRBJ2-5; possibly TRBD2 for D (6 bases). Germline-derived CDR1 and CDR2 are SGHRS and YFSETQ. V dropped 4 bases and J dropped 9 bases, with 28 bases sitting between them. There are 17 residues in the CDR3. The CDR3 bases are TGCGCCAGCAGCACGACACGCCTGGAGCTGCTCGGGGGAGCCCAGTACTTC. Protein: CASSTTRLELLGGAQYF.

This sequence joins TRBV28 and TRBJ1-2, with 7 nucleotides matching TRBD1. The CDR3 extends over 13 amino acids. CDR1 is MDHEN and CDR2 is SYDVKM in the germline V gene. J was trimmed by 4 bases and V by 8 bases; bases with no gene match: 7. The CDR3 here is CASRRGGLYGYTF. The CDR3, as DNA: TGTGCCAGCCGCAGAGGGGGCCTCTATGGCTACACCTTC.

As DNA, the CDR3 is TGTGCCAGCAGAGGGGGTCTGGGCGGGAGAACCACCGGGGAGCTGTTTTTT. Translation: CASRGGLGGRTTGELFF. The chain uses TRBV12-3 or TRBV12-4 and TRBJ2-2, with a weak D call TRBD2 (7 bases). Trimming took 6 bases from V and 4 from J, leaving 21 bases between them. The CDR3 spans 17 residues.

This clonotype was counted only a few times. The CDR3 nucleotides read TGTGCCAGCAGTCAAGGACAGGCTCATGAAGCTTTCTTT. Translating it yields CASSQGQAHEAFF. The gene calls are TRBV12-3 or TRBV12-4 and TRBJ1-1, with TRBD1 identical over 7 bases. The CDR3 covers 13 residues. Trimming at V came to 5 bases and at J to 7 bases, leaving 7 bases not matched to a gene.

The rearrangement uses TRBV10-3 and TRBJ2-1; D is uncertain. The length of the CDR3 is 11 residues. V lost 3 bases to trimming and J lost 7 bases, with 4 bases between them. Germline assignment: CDR1 ENHRY and CDR2 SYGVKD. The CDR3 spells CAISDVNEQFF. The CDR3 region has the DNA TGTGCCATCAGTGATGTTAATGAGCAGTTCTTC.

V is TRBV5-1 and J is TRBJ2-7, with 9 positions matching TRBD1. V was clipped by 1 base and J by 5 bases; unmatched bases: 7. The CDR3 runs to 15 residues. CDR1 is SGHRS and CDR2 is YFSETQ in the germline V gene. In nucleotides, the CDR3 is TGCGCCAGCAGCTTGAGGGGACAGGGAAGTAACGAGCAGTACTTC. Translation: CASSLRGQGSNEQYF.

This sequence joins TRBV7-9 and TRBJ2-7; D tentatively fits TRBD1 or TRBD2 (5 bases each). CDR1 and CDR2 from the germline V gene are SEHNR and FQNEAQ (reference sequence). The V end lost 5 bases, the J end lost 5 bases, and 19 bases lay between the germline ends. This CDR3 is 15 amino acids long. CDR3 sequence (DNA): TGTGCCAGCAGCCACCCCGGGACGCCCGGCCACGAGCAGTACTTC. Its protein is CASSHPGTPGHEQYF.

This clonotype was seen only a few times. The chain carries TRBV11-2 and TRBJ2-1; 12 bases line up with TRBD2. This CDR3 has 18 amino acids. The germline gives CDR1 SGHAT, CDR2 FQNNGV. The junction had 4 bases not matched to a gene; V was cut back by 0 bases and J by 1 base. The chain's CDR3 is CASSLELAGGGSYNEQFF. The CDR3 bases are TGTGCCAGCAGCTTAGAACTAGCGGGAGGTGGGTCCTACAATGAGCAGTTCTTC.

This clonotype was recorded a few times. The genes are TRBV15 and TRBJ1-2; tentatively, D is TRBD1 (6 bases). CDR1 and CDR2 (germline): LNHNV, YYDKDF (reference sequence). The ends were cut back, 3 bases at V and 7 bases at J, with 18 bases in the middle. The CDR3 runs 15 residues. CDR3: CATSRTGTQYSGYTF. The CDR3, as DNA: TGTGCCACCAGCAGGACCGGGACACAGTATTCTGGCTACACCTTC.

This chain connects TRBV20-1 to TRBJ2-1; no definite D call. V lost 3 bases, J lost 5 bases, and 5 bases lay in between. This CDR3 region has 11 residues. Germline values: CDR1 DFQATT, CDR2 SNEGSKA (reference sequence). CDR3 sequence reads: CSASPNNEQFF. In nucleotides, the CDR3 is TGCAGTGCTAGTCCAAACAATGAGCAGTTCTTC.

The chain couples TRBV7-2 to TRBJ2-1; perhaps TRBD2 as D (6 bases). Per germline, CDR1 SGHTA and CDR2 FQGNSA. V lost 0 bases to trimming and J lost 7 bases, with 10 bases between them. There are 14 residues in the CDR3. CDR3 in amino acids: CASSLARGRNEQFF. Written as DNA, the CDR3 is TGTGCCAGCAGCTTAGCGCGGGGCCGGAATGAGCAGTTCTTC.

This clonotype was counted between two and nine times. The CDR3 region has the DNA TGCGCCAGCAGCCAAGGGACAGGGGTGGATACGCAGTATTTT. It encodes CASSQGTGVDTQYF. The chain joins TRBV4-1 to TRBJ2-3, with 9 bases that match TRBD1. This CDR3 is 14 amino acids long. Trimming cost V 1 base and J 6 bases; bases outside gene matches: 2. Germline V gene data show CDR1 as MGHRA and CDR2 as YSYEKL.

In this sample, this clonotype turned up a few times. The chain combines TRBV12-3 or TRBV12-4 with TRBJ2-3; D is perhaps TRBD2 (6 bases). V shed 5 bases and J shed 4 bases, with 19 bases lying between them. The CDR3 totals 16 residues. In nucleotides, the CDR3 is TGTGCCAGCAGTCGGACCGGGACTTCACACGCAGATACGCAGTATTTT. It yields the protein CASSRTGTSHADTQYF.